A single T cell receptor beta chain is shown here with its context. These data belong to a study of circulating and synovial CD4+ cells in juvenile arthritis. The CDR3 has 15 residues. From germline, CDR1 is SGHTA and CDR2 FQGNSA. Losses at the gene ends were 5 bases for V and 4 bases for J; bases not matched to a gene: 6. Repertoires were generated with immunoSEQ multiplex PCR, while TCRdb's copy carries only in-frame clones and drops some. Seen here are approximately 35,000 clones, 90% to 95% observed once, and the top ten hold 0.15% to 0.2%. The specimen was CD4+ T cells from blood. The rearrangement uses TRBV7-2 and TRBJ1-3; 9 nucleotides align to TRBD1. The sequence was obtained from a human donor with juvenile idiopathic arthritis. CDR3 amino acids: CASSIWTGVGNTIYF. The CDR3 DNA reads TGTGCCAGCAGCATCTGGACAGGGGTCGGAAACACCATATATTTT.